This record concerns one T cell receptor (beta chain) sequence. The target of this receptor is not known. No much larger clone exists at a distance of one base, and base qualities are not known. TCRbeta CDR3 regions were amplified from genomic DNA using the immunoSEQ Assay, a bias-controlled multiplex PCR. On the study's bioinformatics: The number of nucleated cells in each sample was estimated by amplification of reference gene primers within the assay. To quantify the absolute abundance of each unique TCRbeta CDR3 rearrangement, sequence reads were collapsed and filtered. For each sample, productive Simpson clonality was calculated as the square root of Simpson's diversity index over productive rearrangements. Not all clones reach the TCRdb copy of this immuneACCESS table, which keeps in-frame sequences only. Checked studies attribute under half of the gap to unresolved V genes and leave the rest unexplained. V, J and clone size are taken as reported in that table, and D and trimming were inferred from the DNA itself. Across this sample there are 130,000 to 150,000 clones, with roughly 86% seen only once. Over 9.5% of the sample is in the top ten clones.

The CDR3 starts with the cysteine, ends with the phenylalanine, and has 16 residues. Of the read, only the CDR3 DNA is kept; its 48 bases are in frame from base 1. V is clipped by 7 bases and J by 4 bases, and the sequence between their germline boundaries is 20 bases long. Looking up the germline V gene yields CDR1 MNHNS and CDR2 SASEGT. The collaborating institutions used their own protocols to collect whole blood in K2EDTA tubes. For TCRbeta analysis, collaborators shipped samples as frozen whole blood, isolated PBMCs, or DNA extracted from either of those sample types. The data were obtained in a study of blood T cell repertoires in COVID-19 (TCRdb year 2020). Regarding the complete study: Collaborator samples came from the United States, Italy and Spain and covered acute and convalescent phases of COVID-19. The material from the prospective study consisted of cDNA or gDNA derived from T cells, B-cell-depleted T cells, or PBMCs. Subjects who had been exposed to COVID-19, were actively infected with it, or had recovered from it provided the deeply sampled blood TCRbeta repertoires that made up the dataset. The repertoires were made available in a free public database intended to serve as a resource for research on the immune response to SARS-CoV-2. The samples were drawn from the first 160 participants of the ongoing ImmuneRACE study and from some 1,300 subjects provided by 6 global collaborators. A de-identified subject ID, COVID-19 status, age in years and sex were almost always included in the sample metadata. Where available, HLA class I and class II types were taken from metadata supplied by the sample provider and were not determined by assay-based typing. Study-level results and caveats: Clinical and demographic metadata were provided uncurated, with the amount varying by source and participant.

The receptor's source is a man between 45 and 60 years old with active or convalescent COVID-19. Sample: peripheral blood. The chain employs TRBV6-1 and TRBJ1-5; a tentative D call is TRBD1 (6 bases match). The CDR3 reads as follows: CASIEGGSPVNQPQHF. At the DNA level, the sequence is TGTGCCAGCATTGAGGGGGGGAGCCCGGTTAATCAGCCCCAGCATTTT.